This is a list of T cell receptor beta chains from one sample in a study of shared clonotypes between healthy human individuals. TCRdb's copy holds only in-frame clones and misses some; the assay was immunoSEQ multiplex PCR. Of approximately 510,000 clones listed, 79% are singletons. Sequencing was carried out using PBMCs. These receptors were obtained from a woman aged 40 to 50 in good health. Some clones in this sample may be carry-over from other donors' samples. CDR3s include the opening cysteine and the closing phenylalanine or tryptophan. D genes are given only for firm matches. Clone size is stated in some rows and not others, as once, few, many or a class when expanded.

d_gene: .; abundance: .; v_gene: TRBV28; j_gene: TRBJ2-3; CDR3aa: CASSFRLDTQYF; CDR3nt: TGTGCCAGCAGTTTCCGGTTGGATACGCAGTATTTT
d_gene: .; abundance: .; v_gene: TRBV6-5; j_gene: TRBJ1-4; CDR3aa: CASSRVNEKLFF; CDR3nt: TGTGCCAGCAGCAGGGTGAATGAAAAACTGTTTTTT
d_gene: .; abundance: once; v_gene: TRBV4-1; j_gene: TRBJ1-2; CDR3aa: CASSPSRNYGYTF; CDR3nt: TGCGCCAGCAGCCCCAGCAGGAACTATGGCTACACCTTC
d_gene: .; abundance: few; v_gene: TRBV29-1; j_gene: TRBJ1-4; CDR3aa: CSAGWAGEKLFF; CDR3nt: TGCAGCGCTGGGTGGGCGGGTGAAAAACTGTTTTTT
d_gene: TRBD2; abundance: .; v_gene: TRBV5-5; j_gene: TRBJ2-1; CDR3aa: CASSLAGTSVYNEQFF; CDR3nt: TGTGCCAGCAGCTTAGCCGGGACTAGCGTATACAATGAGCAGTTCTTC
d_gene: TRBD2; abundance: .; v_gene: TRBV29-1; j_gene: TRBJ2-2; CDR3aa: CSGRGAGELFF; CDR3nt: TGCAGCGGCCGGGGGGCCGGGGAGCTGTTTTTT
d_gene: TRBD1; abundance: .; v_gene: TRBV6-1; j_gene: TRBJ2-7; CDR3aa: CASSVSLGGWKISYEQYF; CDR3nt: TGTGCCAGCAGTGTCAGTTTAGGGGGCTGGAAGATCTCCTACGAGCAGTACTTC
d_gene: .; abundance: .; v_gene: TRBV18; j_gene: TRBJ1-1; CDR3aa: CASSPELNTEAFF; CDR3nt: TGTGCCAGCTCACCAGAGCTTAACACTGAAGCTTTCTTT
d_gene: TRBD1; abundance: once; v_gene: TRBV11-2; j_gene: TRBJ1-2; CDR3aa: CASSRDRGGYGYTF; CDR3nt: TGTGCCAGCAGCAGGGACAGGGGCGGCTATGGCTACACCTTC
d_gene: .; abundance: .; v_gene: TRBV9; j_gene: TRBJ2-5; CDR3aa: CASSVAPSPTETQYF; CDR3nt: TGTGCCAGCAGCGTAGCTCCCTCACCTACGGAGACCCAGTACTTC
d_gene: TRBD2; abundance: .; v_gene: TRBV5-1; j_gene: TRBJ2-1; CDR3aa: CASSLIGLADNEQFF; CDR3nt: TGCGCCAGCAGCTTGATTGGACTAGCGGACAATGAGCAGTTCTTC
d_gene: .; abundance: many; v_gene: TRBV2; j_gene: TRBJ2-3; CDR3aa: CASSEATSTDTQYF; CDR3nt: TGTGCCAGCAGTGAAGCGACTAGCACAGATACGCAGTATTTT
d_gene: .; abundance: .; v_gene: TRBV7-2; j_gene: TRBJ1-2; CDR3aa: CASSVTRTMGYTF; CDR3nt: TGTGCCAGCAGCGTAACACGGACTATGGGCTACACCTTC
d_gene: .; abundance: .; v_gene: TRBV18; j_gene: TRBJ2-4; CDR3aa: CASSPPAGGRGNIQYF; CDR3nt: TGTGCCAGCTCACCACCGGCCGGGGGCCGAGGAAACATTCAGTACTTC
d_gene: .; abundance: .; v_gene: TRBV11-2; j_gene: TRBJ2-7; CDR3aa: CASSPSWGSYEQYF; CDR3nt: TGTGCCAGCAGCCCCTCTTGGGGCTCCTACGAGCAGTACTTC
d_gene: TRBD1; abundance: .; v_gene: TRBV27; j_gene: TRBJ2-1; CDR3aa: CASKRTGTDYNEQFF; CDR3nt: TGTGCCAGCAAGCGAACCGGGACAGATTACAATGAGCAGTTCTTC
d_gene: TRBD1; abundance: .; v_gene: TRBV7-9; j_gene: TRBJ1-4; CDR3aa: CASSAITGTGAEKLFF; CDR3nt: TGTGCCAGCAGCGCGATAACCGGGACAGGCGCTGAAAAACTGTTTTTT
d_gene: .; abundance: .; v_gene: TRBV2; j_gene: TRBJ1-4; CDR3aa: CASSPSTRVDEKLFF; CDR3nt: TGTGCCAGCAGCCCTTCGACGAGGGTGGACGAAAAACTGTTTTTT
d_gene: .; abundance: .; v_gene: TRBV7-2; j_gene: TRBJ1-1; CDR3aa: CASSPPGRPNTEAFF; CDR3nt: TGTGCCAGCAGCCCCCCCGGGAGACCGAACACTGAAGCTTTCTTT
d_gene: TRBD2; abundance: .; v_gene: TRBV4-3; j_gene: TRBJ2-1; CDR3aa: CASSQELSGRAYNEQFF; CDR3nt: TGCGCCAGCAGCCAAGAACTTAGCGGGAGGGCCTACAATGAGCAGTTCTTC
d_gene: TRBD1; abundance: .; v_gene: TRBV28; j_gene: TRBJ2-7; CDR3aa: CASSLTGGEQYF; CDR3nt: TGTGCCAGCAGTCTGACAGGGGGCGAGCAGTACTTC
d_gene: TRBD1; abundance: many; v_gene: TRBV20-1; j_gene: TRBJ1-2; CDR3aa: CSAWDSYGYTF; CDR3nt: TGCAGTGCCTGGGACAGCTATGGCTACACCTTC
d_gene: TRBD1; abundance: .; v_gene: TRBV5-1; j_gene: TRBJ1-2; CDR3aa: CASSHGQGSGYTF; CDR3nt: TGCGCCAGCAGCCACGGACAGGGCTCTGGCTACACCTTC
d_gene: TRBD2; abundance: .; v_gene: TRBV10-3; j_gene: TRBJ2-7; CDR3aa: CAIRGGTSGGQGEQYF; CDR3nt: TGTGCCATCAGGGGGGGGACTAGCGGAGGCCAGGGGGAGCAGTACTTC
d_gene: .; abundance: .; v_gene: TRBV11-2; j_gene: TRBJ2-7; CDR3aa: CASSQPWGEQYF; CDR3nt: TGTGCCAGCAGTCAGCCCTGGGGAGAGCAGTACTTC
d_gene: .; abundance: .; v_gene: TRBV5-1; j_gene: TRBJ2-7; CDR3aa: CASSLGSGLDYEQYF; CDR3nt: TGCGCCAGCAGCTTGGGATCAGGGTTGGACTACGAGCAGTACTTC
d_gene: .; abundance: .; v_gene: TRBV6-5; j_gene: TRBJ2-1; CDR3aa: CASTIGQYNEQFF; CDR3nt: TGTGCCAGCACCATTGGACAATACAATGAGCAGTTCTTC
d_gene: .; abundance: .; v_gene: TRBV7-3; j_gene: TRBJ2-6; CDR3aa: CASTISGANVLTF; CDR3nt: TGTGCCAGCACTATCTCTGGGGCCAACGTCCTGACTTTC
d_gene: TRBD2; abundance: .; v_gene: TRBV2; j_gene: TRBJ2-2; CDR3aa: CASSGLAANTGELFF; CDR3nt: TGTGCCAGCAGTGGGCTAGCGGCTAACACCGGGGAGCTGTTTTTT
d_gene: .; abundance: .; v_gene: TRBV2; j_gene: TRBJ2-1; CDR3aa: CAISGSGGYNEQFF; CDR3nt: TGTGCCATCAGCGGTAGCGGAGGGTACAATGAGCAGTTCTTC
d_gene: TRBD2; abundance: .; v_gene: TRBV28; j_gene: TRBJ2-7; CDR3aa: CASGRLADSSYEQYF; CDR3nt: TGTGCCAGCGGGAGACTAGCGGATAGCTCCTACGAGCAGTACTTC
d_gene: .; abundance: once; v_gene: TRBV25-1; j_gene: TRBJ2-1; CDR3aa: CASSREGNHNEQFF; CDR3nt: TGTGCCAGCAGCCGGGAAGGTAATCACAATGAGCAGTTCTTC
d_gene: TRBD1; abundance: .; v_gene: TRBV28; j_gene: TRBJ2-7; CDR3aa: CASRSQGQGAYEQYF; CDR3nt: TGTGCCAGCAGATCCCAAGGACAGGGCGCCTACGAGCAGTACTTC